Below, 13 T cell receptor beta chains from the same sample are listed, as sequenced in a study of human T cells and chemical hapten exposure. TCRdb redid the calling of the RACE reads with MiXCR, one entry per CDR3 protein. The sample lists around 250,000 distinct CDR3 sequences, 7.5% to 10% occurring once. Time point denoted: pre-sensitization, week 0. The sample's treatment: therapeutic diphenylcyclopropenone sensitization with weekly scalp DPC. The input for sequencing was whole blood, taken in connection with sensitization to the hapten diphenylcyclopropenone (DPC). All receptors derive from a woman between 40 and 50 years old with alopecia areata. Some clones in this sample may be carry-over from other donors' samples.

The V and J genes are TRBV5-1 and TRBJ2-7; TRBD2 matches 11 bases. Germline CDR1 reads SGHRS; CDR2 reads YFSETQ. The ends lost 4 bases at V and 13 bases at J; junction bases unmatched: 22. The CDR3 is made up of 17 amino acids. DNA for the CDR3: TGCGCCAGCAGCCCCCTAATCCAGACTAGCGGGACTTCTTTTCTCTACTTC. Residues: CASSPLIQTSGTSFLYF.

This clonotype was found a few times. The V gene is TRBV28, the J gene TRBJ2-7; 8 positions agree with TRBD1. The trim removed 8 bases at V and 1 base at J, leaving 4 bases unmatched. The CDR3 runs 13 residues. Per germline, CDR1 MDHEN and CDR2 SYDVKM. This CDR3 is CASLQGGSYEQYF. The CDR3 coding sequence is TGTGCCAGCTTACAGGGGGGTTCCTACGAGCAGTACTTC. The full variable domain, rest sourced from reference TRBV28 and TRBJ2-7, is DVKVTQSSRYLVKRTGEKVFLECVQDMDHENMFWYRQDPGLGLRLIYFSYDVKMKEKGDIPEGYSVSREKKERFSLILESASTNQTSMYLCASLQGGSYEQYFGPGTRLTVT.

This clonotype was observed a handful of times. The chain couples TRBV20-1 to TRBJ1-4; D unclear. Trimming left V 6 bases short and J 3 bases short, with 14 bases between. Germline values: CDR1 DFQATT, CDR2 SNEGSKA (reference sequence). There are 14 residues in the CDR3. This chain's CDR3 is CSARRGAANEKLFF. CDR3 sequence (DNA): TGCAGTGCGAGGAGAGGTGCAGCTAATGAAAAACTGTTTTTT.

This clonotype was observed at least ten times. This chain joins TRBV6-2 or TRBV6-3 and TRBJ1-1; D gene unclear. This CDR3 spans 18 amino acids. CDR1 MNHEY and CDR2 SVGEGT come from the germline V gene. V lost 0 bases, J lost 4 bases, and 21 bases lay in between. The CDR3 bases are TGTGCCAGCAGTTACTCGAATTGGCCGGCCGGGTTGGGCACTGAAGCTTTCTTT. As protein: CASSYSNWPAGLGTEAFF.

This clonotype was observed a few times. This chain uses TRBV10-3 with TRBJ2-2; 7 nucleotides align to TRBD1. Losses at the gene ends were 8 bases for V and 1 base for J; bases not matched to a gene: 4. This CDR3 has 14 amino acids. Germline values: CDR1 ENHRY, CDR2 SYGVKD. The CDR3 loop reads CAIGRQGNTGELFF. DNA of the CDR3: TGTGCCATCGGCCGACAGGGGAACACCGGGGAGCTGTTTTTT.

This clonotype came up a few times. The V gene is TRBV6-5, the J gene TRBJ2-3; 11 bases are a match to TRBD2. With 0 bases clipped from V and 1 base from J, the junction kept 0 bases outside the gene matches. Germline V gene data show CDR1 as MNHEY and CDR2 as SVGAGI. There are 16 residues in the CDR3. CDR3 sequence reads: CASSYSGLAGTDTQYF. The CDR3 DNA follows: TGTGCCAGCAGTTACTCGGGACTAGCGGGCACAGATACGCAGTATTTT.

The J gene is TRBJ2-1, the V gene TRBV7-2; D might be TRBD2 (6 bases). Deletions cut 4 bases from V and 6 bases from J, with 16 bases between. From germline, CDR1 is SGHTA and CDR2 FQGNSA. The CDR3 runs 15 residues. In DNA, the CDR3 is TGTGCCAGCAGCTCATTAGCGGAAGTGGCCAATGAGCAGTTCTTC. The encoded protein is CASSSLAEVANEQFF. Variable domain in full (rest from reference TRBV7-2 and TRBJ2-1): GAGVSQSPSNKVTEKGKDVELRCDPISGHTALYWYRQSLGQGLEFLIYFQGNSAPDKSGLPSDRFSAERTGGSVSTLTIQRTQQEDSAVYLCASSSLAEVANEQFFGPGTRLTVL.

With respect to this clonotype: The junction departs from the called germline gene at one end, perhaps through a read error. The J gene is TRBJ2-3, the V gene TRBV7-2, with 10 positions matching TRBD1. This CDR3 has 11 amino acids. The germline V gene has CDR1 SGHTA and CDR2 FQGNSA. DNA for the CDR3: TGTGCCAGCAGCCCCCAGGACAGGGGGTTTTTT. It encodes CASSPQDRGFF.

CDR3 loop: CASSLDWSSGGRQFF. For the CDR3, the DNA is TGTGCCAGCAGCTTAGATTGGTCTAGCGGTGGTCGGCAGTTCTTC. The chain has TRBV11-2 and TRBJ2-1, with TRBD2 identical over 7 bases. The junction had 11 bases not matched to a gene; V was cut back by 0 bases and J by 12 bases. The CDR3 sequence is 15 residues long. The germline V gene has CDR1 SGHAT and CDR2 FQNNGV.

The chain carries TRBV7-2 and TRBJ2-4, with 7 positions matching TRBD2. This CDR3 has 15 amino acids. From germline, CDR1 is SGHTA and CDR2 FQGNSA. After removal of 5 bases from V and 8 bases from J, the junction contained 12 bases not matched to a gene. The CDR3 nucleotides read TGTGCCAGCAGCGCGGGAGCGCGGAAAGTCTACATTCAGTACTTC. Protein sequence: CASSAGARKVYIQYF. The variable domain in full, completed from reference TRBV7-2 and TRBJ2-4, reads GAGVSQSPSNKVTEKGKDVELRCDPISGHTALYWYRQSLGQGLEFLIYFQGNSAPDKSGLPSDRFSAERTGGSVSTLTIQRTQQEDSAVYLCASSAGARKVYIQYFGAGTRLSVL.

The CDR3: CASSPFSSDLQPQHF. The CDR3 nucleotides read TGTGCCAGCAGCCCGTTTTCCTCAGACCTTCAGCCCCAGCATTTT. The chain employs TRBV7-9 and TRBJ1-5; D ambiguous. This CDR3 comprises 15 residues. Germline V lookup: CDR1 SEHNR, CDR2 FQNEAQ (reference sequence). Trimming took off 5 bases at V and 6 bases at J, with 17 bases between the two ends.

This clonotype has more than one count but fewer than ten. This rearrangement joins TRBV29-1 to TRBJ2-7; D possibly corresponds to TRBD1 (5 bases). Trimming pared 3 bases from V and 6 bases from J, leaving 15 bases between. This CDR3 has 13 amino acids. Per germline, CDR1 SQVTM and CDR2 ANQGSEA. As DNA, the CDR3 is TGCAGCGTTGATGGGGCAGGGCTGGGCGAGCAGTACTTC. Residues: CSVDGAGLGEQYF.

There are a few counts of this clonotype. The chain links TRBV29-1 to TRBJ2-3; 12 bases line up with TRBD2. The CDR3 covers 16 residues. V was pared by 4 bases and J by 3 bases, with 8 bases of the junction left unmatched. Germline-derived CDR1 and CDR2 are SQVTM and ANQGSEA. Here the CDR3 reads CSVGGLAGGVTDTQYF. The CDR3 region has the DNA TGCAGCGTTGGAGGCCTAGCGGGGGGGGTGACAGATACGCAGTATTTT.